Detailed here is one TCR beta chain. Its antigen is undetermined. Sorted-subset replicate PCRs used around 200 ng of genomic DNA. This amount corresponded to approximately 30,000 T cell genomes. Measured with immunoSEQ multiplex PCR; TCRdb has only the in-frame clones, and not every one. The repertoire holds some 2 million clones, around 95% seen once, with around 0.13% in the top ten. This specimen comes from a study of shared clonotypes between healthy human individuals. General study points: The sharing of about 5% of naive CD4 clonotypes was seen across several donors. The sole specimen, blood, was sampled, and tissue repertoires likely differ. The four-donor shared clonotypes exceeded non-shared clonotypes in generation probability, with non-shared ones scoring lower.

The CDR3 consists of 15 residues. CDR1 is SEHNR and CDR2 is FQNEAQ in the germline V gene (reference sequence). Trimming at V came to 4 bases and at J to 4 bases, leaving 5 bases not matched to a gene. The V call is TRBV7-9, the J call TRBJ2-5, with TRBD1 identical over 11 bases. Material: naive CD4+ T cells sorted from blood. The subset was: CD45RA+ positively selected. The TCR sequence derives from a man between 18 and 29 years old in good health. The CDR3 DNA reads TGTGCCAGCAGCTGGACCGGGACAGGGGGAGAGACCCAGTACTTC. This translates into CASSWTGTGGETQYF.